This paragraph reports one TCR beta chain. Its antigen is unidentified. Other DNA sequences of this sample code for an identical CDR3. Trimming pared 3 bases from V and 4 bases from J, leaving 7 bases between. There are 12 residues in the CDR3. Germline V gene lookup returns CDR1 MDHEN and CDR2 SYDVKM. This entry comes from a study of shared clonotypes between healthy human individuals. Study overall: Sampling drew on donors who were two women and a few men aged 18 to 49. Three plates each covered CD4 naive and memory; CD8 naive two, CD8 memory one. Findings and caveats of the study: It was the non-shared clonotypes that had lower generation probabilities than clonotypes shared by all four donors.

The method was immunoSEQ multiplex PCR; TCRdb's version includes in-frame clones alone and lacks a portion of them. Counted here are roughly 2 million clones, approximately 96% occurring once; the ten biggest clones make up around 0.13%. Sequenced sample: naive CD4+ T cells sorted from blood. As for subset: CD45RA+ positively selected. The J gene is TRBJ2-7, the V gene TRBV28; unclear D gene. The receptor comes from a young man in good health. The CDR3 region has the DNA TGTGCCAGCAGTTTGTTGGGGTACGAGCAGTACTTC. Amino acids: CASSLLGYEQYF.